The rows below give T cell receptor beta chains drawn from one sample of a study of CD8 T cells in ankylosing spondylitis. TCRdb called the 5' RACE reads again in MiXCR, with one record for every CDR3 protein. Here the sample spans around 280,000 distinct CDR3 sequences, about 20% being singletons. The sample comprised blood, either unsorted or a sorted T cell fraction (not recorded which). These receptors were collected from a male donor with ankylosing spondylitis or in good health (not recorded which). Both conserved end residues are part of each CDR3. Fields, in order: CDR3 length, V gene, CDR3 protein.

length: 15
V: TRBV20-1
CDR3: CSAGRTSAPYNEQFF

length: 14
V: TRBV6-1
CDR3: CASLRRGRHTEAFF

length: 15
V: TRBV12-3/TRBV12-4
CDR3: CASSFRNSGSYEQFF

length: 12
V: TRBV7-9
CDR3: CASSAGSEKLFF

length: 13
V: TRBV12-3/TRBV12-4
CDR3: CASSLAHGDTQYF

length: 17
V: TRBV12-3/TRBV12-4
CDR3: CASSVTGSLFLPDTQYF

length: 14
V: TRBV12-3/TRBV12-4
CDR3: CASSRRENQETQYF

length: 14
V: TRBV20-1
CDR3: CSARVGGVNTEAFF

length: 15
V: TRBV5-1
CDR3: CASSLGRYPQETQYF

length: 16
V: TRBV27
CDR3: CASSRRLVTDTDTQYF

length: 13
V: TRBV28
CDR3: CASTISKTDTQYF

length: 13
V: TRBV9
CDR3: CASSANRNTEAFF

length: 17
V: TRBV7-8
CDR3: CASSTLLATLSTDTQYF

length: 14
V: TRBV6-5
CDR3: CASSYSGTGVEAFF

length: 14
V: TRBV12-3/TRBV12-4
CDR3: CASSFGGGREKLFF

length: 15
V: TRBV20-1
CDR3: CSARDTGGDYNEQFF

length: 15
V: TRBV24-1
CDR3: CATSDGGRGYNEQFF

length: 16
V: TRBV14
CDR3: CASSQIHGISTDTQYF

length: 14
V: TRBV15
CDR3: CATSRDPIGGKQFF

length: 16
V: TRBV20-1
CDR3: CSASAGLAGVPDTQYF

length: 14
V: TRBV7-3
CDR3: CASSLSGLDSPLHF

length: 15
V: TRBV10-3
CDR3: CAISDFRTKGNEQFF

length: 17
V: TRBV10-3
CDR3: CAIKGQGAFANTGELFF

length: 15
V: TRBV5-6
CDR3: CASSSDRGTNTEAFF